One and the same sample provided the 6 T cell receptor beta chains below, sequenced in a study of T cell changes during pregnancy in multiple sclerosis. Measured with immunoSEQ multiplex PCR; TCRdb has only the in-frame clones, and not every one. The repertoire holds 50,000 or so clones, with around 92% as singletons. The sample here was CD4+ T cells from peripheral blood mononuclear cells, taken after pregnancy. Every receptor here comes from a female donor with multiple sclerosis, enrolled in a pregnancy study.

In its sample, this clone was seen a few times. The chain has TRBV5-4 and TRBJ1-2; tentative D call: TRBD1 (5 bases). The CDR3 loop spans 13 amino acids. Germline CDR1 SGHNT, CDR2 YYREEE (reference sequence). Deletions cut 4 bases from V and 7 bases from J, with 14 bases between. The CDR3 DNA reads TGTGCCAGCAGCGACGGCCCAGGGTTTGGCTACACCTTC. Its translation is CASSDGPGFGYTF.

CDR3 loop: CATLDRPNYGYTF. CDR3 coding DNA: TGTGCCACCCTAGACAGGCCTAACTATGGCTACACCTTC. This chain uses TRBV10-3 with TRBJ1-2; D might be TRBD1 (6 bases). This CDR3 spans 13 amino acids. Germline CDR1 ENHRY, CDR2 SYGVKD. Trimming took off 10 bases at V and 0 bases at J, with 12 bases between the two ends.

The rearrangement links TRBV14 to TRBJ2-2, with 8 nucleotides matching TRBD2. CDR1 is SGHDN, CDR2 FVKESK, per germline. The CDR3 is 17 residues long. V shed 0 bases and J 5 bases; nucleotides not matched to a gene: 8. The CDR3: CASSQDQRERGTGELFF. The DNA of the CDR3 is TGTGCCAGCAGCCAAGATCAGCGGGAGAGGGGGACCGGGGAGCTGTTTTTT.

The chain has TRBV14 and TRBJ2-3; D call uncertain. The germline V gene has CDR1 SGHDN and CDR2 FVKESK. CDR3 length: 15 residues. Deletions cut 4 bases from V and 3 bases from J, with 14 bases between. CDR3 protein: CASSLLITGTDTQYF. CDR3 in DNA: TGTGCCAGCAGCCTCTTGATTACGGGTACAGATACGCAGTATTTT.

The chain joins TRBV5-1 to TRBJ2-2, with D perhaps matching TRBD2 (6 bases). The V gene's germline CDR1 is SGHRS and CDR2 YFSETQ. The V and J ends lost 0 bases and 3 bases respectively, with 9 bases between them. The CDR3 loop spans 15 amino acids. For the CDR3, the DNA is TGCGCCAGCAGCTTGGTGGGCGGGGACACCGGGGAGCTGTTTTTT. This encodes CASSLVGGDTGELFF.

The J gene is TRBJ2-3, the V gene TRBV7-2; 11 bases match TRBD2. CDR3 length: 16 residues. V shed 6 bases and J 5 bases; nucleotides not matched to a gene: 10. Germline CDR1 reads SGHTA; CDR2 reads FQGNSA. This CDR3 is CASRYTGTSGLDTQYF. The CDR3 DNA sequence: TGTGCCAGCAGGTATACCGGGACTAGCGGATTAGATACGCAGTATTTT. Filled out from reference TRBV7-2 and TRBJ2-3, the complete variable domain reads GAGVSQSPSNKVTEKGKDVELRCDPISGHTALYWYRQSLGQGLEFLIYFQGNSAPDKSGLPSDRFSAERTGGSVSTLTIQRTQQEDSAVYLCASRYTGTSGLDTQYFGPGTRLTVL.